These 16 T cell receptor beta chains came from one sample sequenced in a study of cytomegalovirus exposure and HLA in healthy donors. Primers for the PCR totalled 60 Vbeta and 13 Jbeta. TCRdb's copy holds only in-frame clones and misses some; the assay was immunoSEQ multiplex PCR. The table shows roughly 120,000 clones, with 65% to 85% occurring only once. Sequenced input: PBMCs. The receptors originated from a man between 45 and 60 years old in good health and CMV-seronegative.

This sequence joins TRBV15 and TRBJ2-1; D is uncertain. There are 15 residues in the CDR3. The V end lost 1 base, the J end lost 6 bases, and 13 bases lay between the germline ends. Germline CDR1 and CDR2: LNHNV and YYDKDF (reference sequence). The CDR3 reads CATSRAASTANEQFF. In DNA, the CDR3 is TGTGCCACCAGCAGAGCAGCTAGTACGGCCAATGAGCAGTTCTTC.

The rearrangement joins TRBV28 to TRBJ2-1, with 10 bases lining up with TRBD2. The germline V gene encodes CDR1 MDHEN and CDR2 SYDVKM. The CDR3 is made up of 16 amino acids. J was trimmed by 8 bases and V by 3 bases; bases with no gene match: 10. This CDR3 is CASSFGPAGGFDEQFF. The CDR3 DNA reads as TGTGCCAGCAGTTTCGGTCCAGCGGGAGGGTTTGATGAGCAGTTCTTC.

The chain carries TRBV9 and TRBJ2-5; 9 nucleotides agree with TRBD1. The CDR3 extends over 15 amino acids. Germline assignment: CDR1 SGDLS and CDR2 YYNGEE. With 2 bases clipped from V and 5 bases from J, the junction kept 7 bases outside the gene matches. This chain's CDR3 is CASSVGQGRTETQYF. CDR3 DNA sequence: TGTGCCAGCAGCGTCGGACAGGGGAGGACGGAGACCCAGTACTTC.

The chain has TRBV5-1 and TRBJ2-7; D not certain. The germline V gene encodes CDR1 SGHRS and CDR2 YFSETQ. The CDR3 extends over 14 amino acids. The V end lost 3 bases, the J end lost 0 bases, and 10 bases lay between the germline ends. The CDR3, as DNA: TGCGCCAGCAGCTCTTCAGCTAGCTCCTACGAGCAGTACTTC. This translates into CASSSSASSYEQYF.

The genes are TRBV6-1 and TRBJ1-2, with 7 positions matching TRBD1. The CDR3 extends over 15 amino acids. CDR1 MNHNS and CDR2 SASEGT come from the germline V gene. The V and J ends lost 0 bases and 7 bases, in that order; junction bases with no gene match: 8. CDR3 amino acids: CASSEAHRGGRGYTF. CDR3 coding DNA: TGTGCCAGCAGTGAAGCGCACAGGGGAGGACGTGGCTACACCTTC.

This chain's CDR3 is CASSLAGGSSVYEQYF. The DNA for the CDR3 is TGTGCCAGCAGCTTGGCGGGCGGGAGCTCAGTCTACGAGCAGTACTTC. The chain uses TRBV5-5 and TRBJ2-7; 7 nucleotides align to TRBD2. The CDR3 runs to 16 residues. CDR1 and CDR2 from the germline V gene are SGHKS and YYEKEE (reference sequence). V lost 0 bases and J lost 3; bases outside the gene matches: 9.

CDR3 protein: CASTPRGDTQYF. The CDR3 bases are TGTGCCAGCACTCCCCGAGGAGATACGCAGTATTTT. The chain carries TRBV6-1 and TRBJ2-3; D is unresolved. Trimming removed 7 bases from V and 5 bases from J, with 10 bases in between. Germline lookup yields CDR1 MNHNS and CDR2 SASEGT. This CDR3 comprises 12 residues.

V and J are TRBV19 and TRBJ1-1, with 7 bases that match TRBD1. V trimming: 6 bases; J trimming: 2 bases; junction bases outside the gene matches: 3. Per germline, CDR1 LNHDA and CDR2 SQIVND (reference sequence). This CDR3 contains 13 residues. The CDR3 is CASSGQANTEAFF. CDR3 bases: TGTGCCAGTAGCGGACAGGCAAACACTGAAGCTTTCTTT.

This chain links TRBV4-1 with TRBJ2-7; D not certain. The V end was cut by 11 bases, the J end by 4 bases, with 12 bases between. This CDR3 is built from 11 residues. The germline V gene has CDR1 MGHRA and CDR2 YSYEKL. The CDR3 DNA reads as TGCGCCGCCCGAGAGTTTTACGAGCAGTACTTC. Its protein is CAAREFYEQYF.

The chain employs TRBV9 and TRBJ1-2, with D possibly TRBD1 on 6 matching bases. In germline, CDR1 is SGDLS, CDR2 YYNGEE. The V gene lost 0 bases and the J gene lost 1 base, with 7 bases spanning the gap. The CDR3 totals 14 residues. This CDR3 is CASSVGQDNYGYTF. The DNA of the CDR3 is TGTGCCAGCAGCGTAGGACAGGATAACTATGGCTACACCTTC.

The chain carries TRBV28 and TRBJ2-7, with D perhaps matching TRBD2 (5 bases). The CDR3 loop spans 13 amino acids. V dropped 10 bases and J dropped 0 bases, with 13 bases sitting between them. In germline, CDR1 is MDHEN, CDR2 SYDVKM. CDR3 loop: CAIRGSGSYEQYF. CDR3 bases: TGTGCCATCCGGGGATCCGGCTCCTACGAGCAGTACTTC.

The V call is TRBV6-1, the J call TRBJ2-3; TRBD2 matches at 9 bases. The V gene end was trimmed by 8 bases and the J gene end by 5 bases; junction bases not matched to a gene: 14. This CDR3 comprises 16 residues. Germline V gene lookup returns CDR1 MNHNS and CDR2 SASEGT. The CDR3 DNA sequence: TGTGCCAGCCTTGAAGATGCGGGGGGGCGTGGAGATACGCAGTATTTT. Protein: CASLEDAGGRGDTQYF.

V is TRBV5-5 and J is TRBJ2-2, with a possible D match to TRBD1 (6 bases). Per the germline V gene, CDR1 is SGHKS and CDR2 is YYEKEE (reference sequence). There are 16 residues in the CDR3. V lost 4 bases and J lost 1, with 14 bases in between. The CDR3, as DNA: TGTGCCAGCAGCCGCACAGGGACGGGGAACACCGGGGAGCTGTTTTTT. Translation gives CASSRTGTGNTGELFF.

The chain couples TRBV5-4 to TRBJ2-3, with D unresolved. Trimming removed 4 bases from V and 4 bases from J, with 7 bases in between. The germline gives CDR1 SGHNT, CDR2 YYREEE (reference sequence). CDR3 length equals 12 residues. The CDR3 DNA sequence: TGTGCCAGCAGCGTCTCAGCAGATACGCAGTATTTT. Amino acids: CASSVSADTQYF.

The chain's CDR3 is CASSRERGGSYEQYF. The CDR3 nucleotides read TGTGCCAGCAGCCGTGAGCGGGGGGGCTCCTACGAGCAGTACTTC. The chain couples TRBV7-2 to TRBJ2-5; the match to TRBD2 covers 10 bases. TRBJ2-7 explains the end of the DNA better; the J call may be wrong. Germline CDR1 and CDR2: SGHTA and FQGNSA. This CDR3 spans 15 amino acids.

This clone was seen a single time. CDR3 residues: CSVTGQGMNQPQHF. The CDR3 bases are TGCAGCGTCACCGGGCAGGGGATGAATCAGCCCCAGCATTTT. This chain joins TRBV29-1 and TRBJ1-5; perhaps TRBD1 as D (6 bases). Per the germline V gene, CDR1 is SQVTM and CDR2 is ANQGSEA. The V and J ends lost 6 bases and 4 bases respectively, with 16 bases between them. CDR3 length: 14 residues.